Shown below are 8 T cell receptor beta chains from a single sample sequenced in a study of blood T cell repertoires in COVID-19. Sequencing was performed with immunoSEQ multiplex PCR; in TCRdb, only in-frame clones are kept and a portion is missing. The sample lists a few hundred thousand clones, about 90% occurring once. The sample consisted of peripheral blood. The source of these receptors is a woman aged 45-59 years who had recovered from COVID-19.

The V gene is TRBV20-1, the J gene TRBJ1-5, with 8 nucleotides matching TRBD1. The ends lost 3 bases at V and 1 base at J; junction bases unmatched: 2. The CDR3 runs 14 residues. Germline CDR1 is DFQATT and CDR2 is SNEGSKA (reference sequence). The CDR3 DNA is TGCAGTGCTAGTTACAGGGGGAGCAATCAGCCCCAGCATTTT. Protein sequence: CSASYRGSNQPQHF.

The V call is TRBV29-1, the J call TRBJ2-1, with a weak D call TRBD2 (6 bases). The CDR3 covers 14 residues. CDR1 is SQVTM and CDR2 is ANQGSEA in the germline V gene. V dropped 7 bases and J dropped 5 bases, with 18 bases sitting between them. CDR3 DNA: TGCAGCGCCGCTGCCGGGACTCACCACAATGAGCAGTTCTTC. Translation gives CSAAAGTHHNEQFF.

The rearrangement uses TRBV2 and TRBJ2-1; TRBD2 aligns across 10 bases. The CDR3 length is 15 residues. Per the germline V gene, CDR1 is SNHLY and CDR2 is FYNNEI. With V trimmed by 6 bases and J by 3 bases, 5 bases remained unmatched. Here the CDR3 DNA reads TGTGCCAGCAGCGCCCTAGCGGGGGTCTACAATGAGCAGTTCTTC. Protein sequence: CASSALAGVYNEQFF.

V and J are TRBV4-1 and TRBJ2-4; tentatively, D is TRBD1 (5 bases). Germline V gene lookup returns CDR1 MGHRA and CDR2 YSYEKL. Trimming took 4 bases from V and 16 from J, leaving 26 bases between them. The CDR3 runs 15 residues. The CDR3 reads CASSPELSTDRFCYF. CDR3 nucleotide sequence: TGCGCCAGCAGCCCAGAATTGTCGACAGACCGCTTTTGCTACTTC.

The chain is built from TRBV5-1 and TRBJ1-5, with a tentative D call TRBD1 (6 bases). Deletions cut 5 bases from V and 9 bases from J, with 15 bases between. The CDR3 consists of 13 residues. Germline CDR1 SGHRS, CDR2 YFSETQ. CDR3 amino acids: CASRSGDQGPQHF. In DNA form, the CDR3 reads TGCGCCAGCAGATCAGGGGACCAAGGGCCCCAGCATTTT.

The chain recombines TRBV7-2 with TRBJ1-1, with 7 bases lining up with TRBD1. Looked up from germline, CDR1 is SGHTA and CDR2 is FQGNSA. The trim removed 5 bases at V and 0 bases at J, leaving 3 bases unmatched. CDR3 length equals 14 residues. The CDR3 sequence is CASSQGQLNTEAFF. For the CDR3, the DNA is TGTGCCAGCAGCCAGGGACAGCTGAACACTGAAGCTTTCTTT.

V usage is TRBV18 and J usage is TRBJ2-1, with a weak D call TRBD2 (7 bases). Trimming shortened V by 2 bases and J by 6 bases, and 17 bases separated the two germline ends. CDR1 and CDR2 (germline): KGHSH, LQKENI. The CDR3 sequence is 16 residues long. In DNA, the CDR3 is TGTGCCAGCTCACCATGGGGGCGGGAGTCTTCCAATGAGCAGTTCTTC. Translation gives CASSPWGRESSNEQFF.

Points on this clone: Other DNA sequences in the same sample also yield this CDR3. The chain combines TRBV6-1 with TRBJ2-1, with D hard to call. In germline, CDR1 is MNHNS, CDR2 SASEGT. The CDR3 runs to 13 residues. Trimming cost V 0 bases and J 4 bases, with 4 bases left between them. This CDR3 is CASSEASYNEQFF. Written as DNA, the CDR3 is TGTGCCAGCAGTGAAGCTTCTTACAATGAGCAGTTCTTC.